The TCR beta chain described here comes from a study of T cells in localized non-small cell lung cancer. General observations from the study: When the top 100 tumor clones were examined, a median around 61 of them also appeared in the adjacent lung, which was paired and uninvolved. Among the tissues sampled, uninvolved adjacent lung had the highest T cell clonality, above tumor. Longer overall survival was seen with higher T cell density measured in blood. The study sequenced only one region of the tumor. As a result, intratumor heterogeneity could not be excluded and remains possible.

TCRdb's table, derived via immunoSEQ multiplex PCR, lists solely in-frame clones and lacks some. Among around 41,000 clones listed, about nine tenths were seen once. Germline CDR1 is ENHRY and CDR2 is SYGVKD. Trimming shortened V by 3 bases and J by 0 bases, and 5 bases separated the two germline ends. This CDR3 is 13 amino acids long. Concerning this clone: Its target is not known.

This receptor was obtained from a female donor older than 55 with stage I squamous cell lung carcinoma. V usage is TRBV10-3 and J usage is TRBJ1-1; D is unresolved. The starting material was peripheral blood, obtained before any cancer treatment. The CDR3 sequence is CAISEGMNTEAFF. CDR3 nucleotide sequence: TGTGCCATCAGTGAAGGGATGAACACTGAAGCTTTCTTT.